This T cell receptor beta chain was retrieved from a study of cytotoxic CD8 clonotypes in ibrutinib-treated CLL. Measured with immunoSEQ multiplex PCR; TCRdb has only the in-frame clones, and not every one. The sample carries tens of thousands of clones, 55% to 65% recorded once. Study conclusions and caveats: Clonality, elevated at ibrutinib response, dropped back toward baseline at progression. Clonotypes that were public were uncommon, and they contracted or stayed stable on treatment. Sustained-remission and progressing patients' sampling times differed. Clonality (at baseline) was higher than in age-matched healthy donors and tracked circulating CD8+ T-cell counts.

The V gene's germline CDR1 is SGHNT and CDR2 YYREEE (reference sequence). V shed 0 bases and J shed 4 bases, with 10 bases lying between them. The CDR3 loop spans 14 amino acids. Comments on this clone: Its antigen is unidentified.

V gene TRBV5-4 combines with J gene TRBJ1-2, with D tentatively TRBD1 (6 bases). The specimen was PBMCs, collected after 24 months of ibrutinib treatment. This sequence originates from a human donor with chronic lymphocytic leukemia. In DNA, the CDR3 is TGTGCCAGCAGCTTGGCACAGGGAGCCTATGGCTACACCTTC. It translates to CASSLAQGAYGYTF.